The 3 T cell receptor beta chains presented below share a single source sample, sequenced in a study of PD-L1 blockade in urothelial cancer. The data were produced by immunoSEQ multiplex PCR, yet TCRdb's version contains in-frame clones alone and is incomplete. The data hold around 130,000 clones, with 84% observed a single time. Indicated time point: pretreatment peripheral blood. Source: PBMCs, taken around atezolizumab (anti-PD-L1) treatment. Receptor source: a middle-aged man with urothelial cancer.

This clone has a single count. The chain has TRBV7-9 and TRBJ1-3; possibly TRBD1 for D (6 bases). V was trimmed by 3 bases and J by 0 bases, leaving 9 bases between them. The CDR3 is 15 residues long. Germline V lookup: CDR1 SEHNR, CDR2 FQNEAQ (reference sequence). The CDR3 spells CASSLTGTSGNTIYF. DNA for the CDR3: TGTGCCAGCAGCTTGACAGGCACCTCTGGAAACACCATATATTTT.

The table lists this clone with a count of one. CDR3 sequence reads: CASSIRGTSGSGYEQYF. The CDR3 DNA reads as TGTGCCAGTAGTATTCGCGGGACTAGCGGGAGTGGTTACGAGCAGTACTTC. This sequence joins TRBV19 and TRBJ2-7; 14 bases map to TRBD2. The V and J ends lost 3 bases and 4 bases, in that order; junction bases with no gene match: 8. The germline gives CDR1 LNHDA, CDR2 SQIVND (reference sequence). The CDR3 is 17 residues long.

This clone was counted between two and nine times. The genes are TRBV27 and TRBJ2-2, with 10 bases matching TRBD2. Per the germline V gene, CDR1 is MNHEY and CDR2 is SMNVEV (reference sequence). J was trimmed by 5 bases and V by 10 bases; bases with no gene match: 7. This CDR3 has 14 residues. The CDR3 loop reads CATHTSGNTGELFF. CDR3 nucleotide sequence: TGTGCCACCCATACTAGCGGGAATACCGGGGAGCTGTTTTTT.